This paragraph covers one T cell receptor beta chain sequence. There are many counts of this clonotype. Its antigen has not been determined. Per-nucleotide qualities are absent, and no much larger clonotype sits a single base away. Unsorted PBMC libraries were generated from 2 million PBMCs stored in RNAlater at -80 °C until RNA extraction. Multiple sclerosis patients were enrolled in a US clinical protocol under which disease progression was evaluated by magnetic resonance imaging. Peripheral blood was subjected to Ficoll-Hypaque density gradient centrifugation to isolate PBMCs, which were then cryopreserved in liquid nitrogen. This specimen comes from a study of neurological immune-mediated disorders (dated by TCRdb to the late 2010s). With regard to the full study: Among the approximately 34 multiple sclerosis patients, relapsing-remitting MS accounted for about 31 and secondary progressive MS accounted for 3. Peripheral blood TCR-beta repertoires from patients with HTLV-I-associated myelopathy (HAM/TSP), patients with multiple sclerosis, and healthy controls were compared in the study using UMI-based sequencing. Alongside PBMC samples, the set of 80 to 130 TCR-beta libraries contained longitudinal samples, technical triplicates, and paired CD4+ and CD8+ T-cell subsets that had been sorted. The cohort included 68 subjects: roughly 14 with HAM/TSP, some 35 with multiple sclerosis, and around 20 healthy controls. The investigation overall reported the following: No association of the MS cluster with clinical or MRI features was observed, and the need for larger cohorts was stated by the authors. No identical CDR3 amino acid sequences were found to be shared among expanded clones across subjects, suggesting that TCR-beta repertoires were private in all groups. TCR clonal expansion was highest in HAM/TSP patients and lowest in MS patients, with MS patients falling below even healthy controls. In a phylogenetic analysis, the repertoires of 18 out of 34 MS patients fell into a single cluster of related CDR3 sequences, pointing to a possible signature at the repertoire level.

cDNA was synthesized by template-switch 5'RACE using a primer with a 10-nucleotide random unique molecular identifier that tagged each TCR transcript. Each sequencing run produced over 180 million TCR-beta sequences covering 15-18 subjects. The RNeasy kit was used for extraction of total RNA. TCR-beta VDJ regions were amplified with primers for the TCR constant region and the 5'RACE anchor, using the KAPA Real-time Library Amplification kit. A first PCR added sample indexes and Illumina adaptors, after which a second PCR increased the library yield. After purification with Ampure beads, the TCR product of roughly 650 bp was size-selected on a 2% E-gel SizeSelection system. Before pooling, library quality was assessed on a Bioanalyzer, concentration was determined with Qubit, and library quantification was performed with the Kapa Library Quantification kit. An Illumina HiSeq 2500 was used to sequence the libraries paired-end at 2 x 150 bp. To increase sequence diversity, roughly 24-30% phiX was spiked into each library pool. Per the source publication's procedure: Quality-filtered reads were processed with the UMI-based MiGEC pipeline, which removed over 75% of raw TCR sequences during error correction. VDJ genes were aligned to IMGT germline references, and each clonotype was defined by a unique CDR3 amino acid sequence together with V-J genes. Clonal expansion, Shannon diversity, and CDR3 relatedness (CalcPairwiseDistances, ClusterSamples) were evaluated with VDJtools, and phylogenetic trees were built with CLCbio workbench. Using coefficient-of-variation modelling across technical triplicates, the study counted a clone as expanded if it had at least 8 unique UMIs. Starting from the raw public reads, TCRdb applied fastp trimming at Q25, assembled clones with MiXCR and retained in-frame beta chains. Rows matching on CDR3 protein sequence are summarized as one entry with the most common DNA and genes. The V and J calls here are based on TCRdb, not the publication. A total of 45,000 to 65,000 distinct CDR3 sequences appear in this sample, about 3.7% of them only once. Of the sample, around 5.6% falls within the top ten clones.

From the cysteine up to the phenylalanine, the CDR3 has a length of 18 residues. The CDR3 DNA has 54 bases and is translated from base 1. V is pruned by 2 bases and J by 2 bases, leaving 11 bases of the junction without a gene match. Based on the germline V gene (reference sequence), the CDR1 and CDR2 sequences are SGHNT and YYREEE. This TCR was sampled from a man between 40 and 49 years old with multiple sclerosis. The sequenced material came from PBMCs. The chain is made from TRBV5-4 and TRBJ2-1, with 9 central nucleotides matching TRBD2. For the CDR3, the sequence is CASSFSVILAGTYNEQFF. The sequenced DNA is TGTGCCAGCAGCTTCTCCGTCATTCTAGCGGGGACCTACAATGAGCAGTTCTTC.